The source of this TCR beta chain is a study of CD8 T cells in Susac syndrome. From blood CD8+ and CD4+ T cells, the TCR beta chain was sequenced. The control group consisted of healthy donors matched for age and sex. Random hexamers were used to reverse transcribe an amount of roughly 0.5 to 1 ug RNA. The CDR3 of TCR beta was amplified by immunoSEQ multiplex PCR across 54 Vbeta and 13 Jbeta. Via MiXCR, TCRdb re-called the immunoSEQ multiplex PCR reads, giving one row per CDR3 protein. Of over 120,000 distinct CDR3 sequences listed, less than 95% are singletons. This CDR3 is 13 amino acids long. Trimming stripped 0 bases from V and 5 bases from J, with 8 bases between. CDR1 is SQVTM, CDR2 ANQGSEA, per germline.

The TCR was taken from a human donor in good health. Sequenced material: CD4+ T cells from PBMCs. The J gene is TRBJ2-1, the V gene TRBV29-1; D is ambiguous. CDR3 sequence reads: CSVEEWTNNEQFF. CDR3 in DNA: TGCAGCGTTGAAGAGTGGACCAACAATGAGCAGTTCTTC.